The source of this T cell receptor beta chain is a study of blood T cells in healthy people across ages. Regarding the study as a whole: The study found more naive CD4+ cells and higher diversity in long-lived than aged donors. Naive T cell percentage by flow cytometry tracked strongly with beta diversity. Getting older went along with TCR beta diversity per million T cells dropping roughly linearly.

A second about 6 to 12 cycle PCR used barcoded and J-beta primers. TCRdb ran MiXCR on the 5' RACE reads and lists one entry per CDR3 protein. Of about 1.4 million distinct CDR3 sequences listed, approximately 59% were seen once; the top ten hold over 5.5%. Note on this clonotype: Its antigen is as yet unknown.

V shed 0 bases and J shed 4 bases, with 16 bases lying between them. This CDR3 region has 17 residues. Per germline, CDR1 MGHRA and CDR2 YSYEKL. The TCR was taken from a young man in good health. The sample consisted of blood. The chain has TRBV4-1 and TRBJ1-5, with D maybe TRBD1 (6 bases). CDR3 DNA sequence: TGCGCCAGCAGCCAAGACTTCAAGGGGGTCCTGAATCAGCCCCAGCATTTT. Its translation: CASSQDFKGVLNQPQHF.